The 19 T cell receptor beta chains below all came from one sample that was sequenced in a study of cytomegalovirus exposure and HLA in healthy donors. 13 Jbeta primers and 60 Vbeta primers were used for the PCR. Sequencing was performed with immunoSEQ multiplex PCR; in TCRdb, only in-frame clones are kept and a portion is missing. The sample has 110,000 to 150,000 clones, over 60% seen once. The sequenced sample consisted of PBMCs. The receptor set was obtained from a male donor in good health and CMV-seropositive.

The table lists this clone with a few counts. The chain joins TRBV4-2 to TRBJ2-1; 10 nucleotides match TRBD2. The CDR3 has 17 amino acids. CDR1 is LGHNA, CDR2 YNFKEQ, per germline. V trimming: 0 bases; J trimming: 7 bases; junction bases outside the gene matches: 9. DNA of the CDR3: TGTGCCAGCAGCCAAGACTCCGGACTAGCGGCTTTGAATGAGCAGTTCTTC. Amino acids: CASSQDSGLAALNEQFF.

The count of this clone is one. The V gene is TRBV18, the J gene TRBJ2-7; 8 nucleotides match TRBD1. The J segment lost 1 base and the V segment lost 4 bases, leaving 3 bases of the junction unmatched. Germline CDR1 is KGHSH and CDR2 is LQKENI. CDR3 length: 14 amino acids. The CDR3 DNA is TGTGCCAGCTCACGGGACAGGAGGTCCTACGAGCAGTACTTC. This translates into CASSRDRRSYEQYF. Variable domain in full (rest from reference TRBV18 and TRBJ2-7): NAGVMQNPRHLVRRRGQEARLRCSPMKGHSHVYWYRQLPEEGLKFMVYLQKENIIDESGMPKERFSAEFPKEGPSILRIQQVVRGDSAAYFCASSRDRRSYEQYFGPGTRLTVT.

The CDR3 DNA reads TGTGCCAGCAGCTTGGTTGGGGGCTCAGATAATTCACCCCTCCACTTT. Protein product: CASSLVGGSDNSPLHF. The V call is TRBV5-4, the J call TRBJ1-6; D is perhaps TRBD1 (6 bases). CDR1 is SGHNT and CDR2 is YYREEE in the germline V gene (reference sequence). V gave up 0 bases and J gave up 5 bases, with 12 bases separating them. This CDR3 contains 16 residues.

This rearrangement joins TRBV6-4 to TRBJ2-1, with 7 positions matching TRBD2. V trimming: 2 bases; J trimming: 15 bases; junction bases outside the gene matches: 13. The germline V gene has CDR1 MRHNA and CDR2 SNTAGT. The CDR3 extends over 14 amino acids. This CDR3 is CASSDGLDGGRGFF. DNA for the CDR3: TGTGCCAGCAGTGACGGACTAGATGGTGGGCGTGGGTTCTTC.

This clone was seen only once. The V and J genes are TRBV28 and TRBJ2-1, with D perhaps TRBD1 (6 bases). This CDR3 is built from 12 residues. Per the germline V gene, CDR1 is MDHEN and CDR2 is SYDVKM. The germline V and J ends were trimmed by 4 bases and 5 bases, with 6 bases remaining between them. The DNA of the CDR3 is TGTGCCAGCAGTTCAGGGGACAATGAGCAGTTCTTC. It translates to CASSSGDNEQFF.

The genes are TRBV4-3 and TRBJ2-5; 10 positions match TRBD2. Germline lookup yields CDR1 LGHNA and CDR2 YSLEER. V lost 0 bases to trimming and J lost 11 bases; unmatched junction nucleotides: 21. The CDR3 spans 19 residues. CDR3 in amino acids: CASSQDPTRMGLAGVEQYF. CDR3 in DNA: TGCGCCAGCAGCCAAGATCCAACCAGAATGGGGCTAGCGGGAGTGGAGCAGTACTTC.

Comments on this clone: The sample contains more than one DNA sequence encoding this CDR3. V is TRBV11-2 and J is TRBJ1-5; no definite D call. The CDR3 runs 13 residues. The germline V gene encodes CDR1 SGHAT and CDR2 FQNNGV. V was cut by 3 bases and J by 3 bases, with 6 bases left in between. The CDR3 reads CASSLALNQPQHF. The CDR3 bases are TGTGCCAGCAGCTTGGCTCTCAATCAGCCCCAGCATTTT.

The CDR3: CASSIFTGVTEAFF. For the CDR3, the DNA is TGTGCCAGCAGCATATTTACAGGGGTCACTGAAGCTTTCTTT. The chain uses TRBV6-4 and TRBJ1-1; 7 bases fit TRBD1. With 6 bases clipped from V and 4 bases from J, the junction kept 8 bases outside the gene matches. Germline CDR1 MRHNA, CDR2 SNTAGT. This CDR3 spans 14 amino acids.

This clone was detected once. The rearrangement links TRBV7-6 to TRBJ2-3; 10 nucleotides agree with TRBD2. This CDR3 has 18 amino acids. V trimming: 2 bases; J trimming: 3 bases; junction bases outside the gene matches: 11. CDR1 and CDR2 from the germline V gene are SGHVS and FNYEAQ. CDR3 nucleotide sequence: TGTGCCAGCAGCTTACTGCCACTCAGCGGGGGGGGAACAGATACGCAGTATTTT. Translation: CASSLLPLSGGGTDTQYF.

CDR3 loop: CASSRDRGRVTEAFF. The CDR3 coding sequence is TGTGCCAGCAGCCGCGACAGGGGACGAGTCACTGAAGCTTTCTTT. V and J are TRBV7-8 and TRBJ1-1; 8 nucleotides agree with TRBD1. Trimming at V came to 5 bases and at J to 4 bases, leaving 9 bases not matched to a gene. The V gene's germline CDR1 is SGHVS and CDR2 FQNEAQ. The CDR3 is 15 amino acids.

V usage is TRBV10-2 and J usage is TRBJ2-3; the match to TRBD2 covers 7 bases. Germline loops: CDR1 WSHSY, CDR2 SAAADI. The CDR3 consists of 14 residues. V gave up 4 bases and J gave up 5 bases; unmatched junction bases: 6. The CDR3 region has the DNA TGCGCCAGCAGTGTCTCGGGAGGAAGAGATACGCAGTATTTT. Translating it yields CASSVSGGRDTQYF.

This chain uses TRBV6-1 with TRBJ2-3, with a tentative D call TRBD2 (5 bases). The CDR3 is 13 amino acids. CDR1 is MNHNS, CDR2 SASEGT, per germline. Trimming shortened V by 6 bases and J by 1 base, and 8 bases separated the two germline ends. Here the CDR3 reads CASRGVGTDTQYF. In DNA, the CDR3 is TGTGCCAGCAGGGGAGTAGGCACAGATACGCAGTATTTT.

The chain links TRBV2 to TRBJ1-5; D perhaps matches TRBD1 (6 bases). Germline V gene lookup returns CDR1 SNHLY and CDR2 FYNNEI. The CDR3 covers 13 residues. Trimming pared 8 bases from V and 4 bases from J, leaving 12 bases between. DNA of the CDR3: TGTGCCAGCGTGACAGGTGAGAATCAGCCCCAGCATTTT. This sequence encodes CASVTGENQPQHF. The whole variable domain, remainder taken from reference TRBV2 and TRBJ1-5, is EPEVTQTPSHQVTQMGQEVILRCVPISNHLYFYWYRQILGQKVEFLVSFYNNEISEKSEIFDDQFSVERPDGSNFTLKIRSTKLEDSAMYFCASVTGENQPQHFGDGTRLSIL.

This clone was detected only a few times. The V gene is TRBV19, the J gene TRBJ2-1; D perhaps matches TRBD2 (5 bases). CDR1 and CDR2 from the germline V gene are LNHDA and SQIVND (reference sequence). The CDR3 runs to 13 residues. V lost 5 bases and J lost 8, with 13 bases in between. CDR3 coding DNA: TGTGCCAGTAGTGCAGGCTCCGGGGATGAGCAGTTCTTC. This gives the protein CASSAGSGDEQFF. Full variable domain (remainder filled in from reference TRBV19 and TRBJ2-1): DGGITQSPKYLFRKEGQNVTLSCEQNLNHDAMYWYRQDPGQGLRLIYYSQIVNDFQKGDIAEGYSVSREKKESFPLTVTSAQKNPTAFYLCASSAGSGDEQFFGPGTRLTVL.

The chain employs TRBV13 and TRBJ2-7, with 9 bases matching TRBD1. V trimming: 2 bases; J trimming: 0 bases; junction bases outside the gene matches: 2. Germline loops: CDR1 PRHDT, CDR2 FYEKMQ (reference sequence). The CDR3 length is 15 residues. As DNA, the CDR3 is TGTGCCAGCAGCTTAAAGGACAGGGGCTCCTACGAGCAGTACTTC. Its protein product is CASSLKDRGSYEQYF.

A single count supports this clone. The genes are TRBV7-6 and TRBJ1-1; TRBD1 might be the D (5 bases). This CDR3 is 13 amino acids long. The V end lost 5 bases, the J end lost 1 base, and 8 bases lay between the germline ends. Germline CDR1 reads SGHVS; CDR2 reads FNYEAQ. The CDR3 protein is CASSQGGNTEAFF. The DNA for the CDR3 is TGTGCCAGCAGCCAGGGCGGGAACACTGAAGCTTTCTTT.

This chain uses TRBV2 with TRBJ2-2; D is possibly TRBD2 (6 bases). Germline V gene data show CDR1 as SNHLY and CDR2 as FYNNEI. The germline V and J ends were trimmed by 1 base and 6 bases, with 6 bases remaining between them. The CDR3 has 13 residues. CDR3 DNA sequence: TGTGCCAGCAGTGAAGGACTAGCCGGGGAGCTGTTTTTT. Amino acids: CASSEGLAGELFF.

The chain joins TRBV6-1 to TRBJ2-4; D possibly corresponds to TRBD2 (5 bases). In germline, CDR1 is MNHNS, CDR2 SASEGT. The CDR3 is 13 amino acids. Deletions cut 6 bases from V and 6 bases from J, with 12 bases between. The CDR3 DNA follows: TGTGCCAGCAGCGGGATCCTTGGAAACATTCAGTACTTC. The encoded protein is CASSGILGNIQYF.

This clone has a single count. The J gene is TRBJ1-6, the V gene TRBV5-4, with D possibly being TRBD1 (6 bases). The germline V gene has CDR1 SGHNT and CDR2 YYREEE (reference sequence). Trimming took 4 bases from V and 6 from J, leaving 17 bases between them. This CDR3 has 16 residues. The CDR3 here is CASSPGRGASNSPLHF. The CDR3 DNA is TGTGCCAGCAGCCCGGGGAGGGGGGCAAGTAATTCACCCCTCCACTTT. The variable domain in full, completed from reference TRBV5-4 and TRBJ1-6, reads ETGVTQSPTHLIKTRGQQVTLRCSSQSGHNTVSWYQQALGQGPQFIFQYYREEENGRGNFPPRFSGLQFPNYSSELNVNALELDDSALYLCASSPGRGASNSPLHFGNGTRLTVT.